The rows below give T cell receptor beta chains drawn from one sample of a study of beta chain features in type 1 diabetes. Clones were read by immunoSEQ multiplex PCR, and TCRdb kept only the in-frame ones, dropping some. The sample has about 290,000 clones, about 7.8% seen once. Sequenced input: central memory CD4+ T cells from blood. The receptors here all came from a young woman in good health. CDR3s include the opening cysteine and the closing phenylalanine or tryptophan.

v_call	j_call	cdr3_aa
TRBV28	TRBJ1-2	CASSPDGVYGYTF
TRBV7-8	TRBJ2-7	CASSLGPSPPYEQYF
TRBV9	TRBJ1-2	CASSPSPRDSLNYGYTF
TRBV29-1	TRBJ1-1	CSVEERRRGNTEAFF
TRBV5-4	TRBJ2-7	CASSFGGTYEQYF
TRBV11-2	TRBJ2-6	CASSSSGHRSGANVLTF
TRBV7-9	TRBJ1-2	CASSPRTDNYGYTF
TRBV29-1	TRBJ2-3	CSVTGQITDTQYF
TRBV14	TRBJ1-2	CASSQVAGQGIYGYTF
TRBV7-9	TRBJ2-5	CASSLAGLQETQYF
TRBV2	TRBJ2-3	CASQGQGRDTQYF
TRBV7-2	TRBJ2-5	CASRHDRGPTAQYF
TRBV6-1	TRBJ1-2	CASSVRVRPSNYGYTF
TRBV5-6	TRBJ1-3	CASSFLNLSPQDGNTIYF
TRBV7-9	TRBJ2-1	CASRETSGSLNEQFF
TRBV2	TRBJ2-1	CASSEFGGKEDKQFF
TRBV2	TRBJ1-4	CASNREGVGEKLFF
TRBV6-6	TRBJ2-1	CASSYAGLAGGDEQFF
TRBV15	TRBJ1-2	CATSRDRGGNYGYTF
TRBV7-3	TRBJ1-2	CASSLAGTGKGYTF
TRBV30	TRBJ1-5	CAWSKGAPGGQPQHF
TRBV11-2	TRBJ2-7	CASSSLPGVVGSYEQYF
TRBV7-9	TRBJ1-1	CASSLSLGAEAFF
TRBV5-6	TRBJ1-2	CASSLVTEHYGYTF
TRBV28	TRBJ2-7	CASSLGAYEQYF
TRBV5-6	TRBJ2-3	CASSFRGYLTDTQYF
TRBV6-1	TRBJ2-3	CASSQGTTTQYF
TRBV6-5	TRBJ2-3	CASSPTASTDTQYF
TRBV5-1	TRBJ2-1	CASSPSVSTAYNEQFF
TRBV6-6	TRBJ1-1	CASSEASVPREAFF
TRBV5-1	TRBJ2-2	CASSLGQAGELFF
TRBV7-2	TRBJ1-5	CASSFGGGQGRQPQHF
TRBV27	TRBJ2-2	CASSLRGGNTGELFF
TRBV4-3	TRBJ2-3	CASSQRTADTQYF
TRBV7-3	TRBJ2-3	CASSQEDTQYF
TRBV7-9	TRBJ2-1	CASSIEIQRSEQFF
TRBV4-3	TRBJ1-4	CASSEDTISTNEKLFF
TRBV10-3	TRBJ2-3	CAISYEGDLSTDTQYF
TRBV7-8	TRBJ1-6	CASSPTGLSPLHF
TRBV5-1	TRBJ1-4	CASSVDFNEKLFF
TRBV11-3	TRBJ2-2	CASSLTTSNTGELFF
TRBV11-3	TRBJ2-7	CASGAGDSYEQYF
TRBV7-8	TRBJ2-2	CASSLGRTGVLFF
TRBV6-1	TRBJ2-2	CASSLTGTGGWELFF
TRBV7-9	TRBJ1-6	CASSQPTGTQNSPLHF
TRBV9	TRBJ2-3	CASSPGLATGTDTQYF
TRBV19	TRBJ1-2	CASSPDRYGYTF
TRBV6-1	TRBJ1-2	CATQSYQEANYGYTF
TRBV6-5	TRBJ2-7	CASSRTGAYEQYF